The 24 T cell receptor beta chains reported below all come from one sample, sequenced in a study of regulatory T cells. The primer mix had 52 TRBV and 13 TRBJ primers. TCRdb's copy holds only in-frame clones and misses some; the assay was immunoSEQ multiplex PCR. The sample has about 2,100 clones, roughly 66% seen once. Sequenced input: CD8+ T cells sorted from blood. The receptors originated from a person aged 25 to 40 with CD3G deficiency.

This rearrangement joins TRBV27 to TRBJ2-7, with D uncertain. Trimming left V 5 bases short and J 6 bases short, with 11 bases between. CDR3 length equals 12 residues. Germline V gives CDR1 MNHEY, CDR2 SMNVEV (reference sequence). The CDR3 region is CASSASTGEQYF. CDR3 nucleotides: TGTGCCAGCAGTGCCTCTACGGGCGAGCAGTACTTC.

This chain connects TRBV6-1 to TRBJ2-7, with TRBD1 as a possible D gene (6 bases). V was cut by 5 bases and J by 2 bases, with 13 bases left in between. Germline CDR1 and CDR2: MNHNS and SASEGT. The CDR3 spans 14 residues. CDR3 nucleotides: TGTGCCAGCAGTCCCGGGACATTTGCCTACGAGCAGTACTTC. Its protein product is CASSPGTFAYEQYF.

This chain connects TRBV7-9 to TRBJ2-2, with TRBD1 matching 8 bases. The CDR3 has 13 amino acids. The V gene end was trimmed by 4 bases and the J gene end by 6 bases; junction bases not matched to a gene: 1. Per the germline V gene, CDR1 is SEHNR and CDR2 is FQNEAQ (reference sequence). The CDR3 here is CASSSQGAGELFF. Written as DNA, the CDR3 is TGTGCCAGCAGCTCACAGGGGGCCGGGGAGCTGTTTTTT. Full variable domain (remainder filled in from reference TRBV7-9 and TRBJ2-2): DTGVSQNPRHKITKRGQNVTFRCDPISEHNRLYWYRQTLGQGPEFLTYFQNEAQLEKSRLLSDRFSAERPKGSFSTLEIQRTEQGDSAMYLCASSSQGAGELFFGEGSRLTVL.

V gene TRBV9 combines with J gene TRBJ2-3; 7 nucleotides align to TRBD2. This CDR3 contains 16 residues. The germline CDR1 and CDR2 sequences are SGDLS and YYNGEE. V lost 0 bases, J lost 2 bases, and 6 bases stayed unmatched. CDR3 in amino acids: CASSVGEAGVTDTQYF. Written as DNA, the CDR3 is TGTGCCAGCAGCGTAGGTGAGGCGGGGGTCACAGATACGCAGTATTTT.

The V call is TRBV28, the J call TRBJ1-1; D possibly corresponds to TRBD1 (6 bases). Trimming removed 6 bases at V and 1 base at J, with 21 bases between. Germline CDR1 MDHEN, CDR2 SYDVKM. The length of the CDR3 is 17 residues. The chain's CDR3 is CASRLGGDYVENTEAFF. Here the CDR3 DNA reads TGTGCCAGCAGGCTAGGGGGGGACTATGTGGAGAACACTGAAGCTTTCTTT.

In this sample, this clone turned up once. The CDR3 DNA reads as TGTGCCAGTCTTTTACAGGGTAAGGTTTACAATGAGCAGTTCTTC. Translation gives CASLLQGKVYNEQFF. The rearrangement joins TRBV19 to TRBJ2-1, with D perhaps matching TRBD1 (6 bases). The CDR3 sequence is 15 residues long. Trimming left V 8 bases short and J 4 bases short, with 18 bases between. CDR1 and CDR2 (germline): LNHDA, SQIVND (reference sequence).

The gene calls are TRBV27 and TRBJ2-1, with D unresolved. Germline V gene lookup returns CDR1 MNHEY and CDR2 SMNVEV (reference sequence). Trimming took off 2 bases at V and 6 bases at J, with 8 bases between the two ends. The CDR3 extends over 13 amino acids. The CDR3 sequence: CASSLTDRNEQFF. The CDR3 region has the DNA TGTGCCAGCAGTTTAACAGACCGCAATGAGCAGTTCTTC.

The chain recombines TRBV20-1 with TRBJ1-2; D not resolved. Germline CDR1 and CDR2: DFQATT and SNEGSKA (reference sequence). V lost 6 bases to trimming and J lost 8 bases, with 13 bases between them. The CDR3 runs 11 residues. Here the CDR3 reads CSAPTGLGYTF. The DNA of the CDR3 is TGCAGTGCGCCGACCGGATTGGGCTACACCTTC.

In DNA, the CDR3 is TGTGCCAGCAGTTACTCCTCTGCGGATCGCTACACCTTC. Residues: CASSYSSADRYTF. The chain combines TRBV6-5 with TRBJ1-2, with no clear D. V lost 0 bases to trimming and J lost 9 bases, with 11 bases between them. The CDR3 covers 13 residues. Germline CDR1 is MNHEY and CDR2 is SVGAGI.

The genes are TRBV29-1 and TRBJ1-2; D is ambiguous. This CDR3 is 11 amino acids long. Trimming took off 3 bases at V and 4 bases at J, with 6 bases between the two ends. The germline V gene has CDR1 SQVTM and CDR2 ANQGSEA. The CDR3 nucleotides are TGCAGCGTTGATAGGGCCTATGGCTACACCTTC. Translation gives CSVDRAYGYTF.

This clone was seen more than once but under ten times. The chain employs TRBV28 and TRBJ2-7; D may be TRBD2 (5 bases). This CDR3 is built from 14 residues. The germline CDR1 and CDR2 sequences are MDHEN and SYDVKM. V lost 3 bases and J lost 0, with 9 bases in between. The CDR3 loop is CASSFGESSYEQYF. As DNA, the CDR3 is TGTGCCAGCAGTTTTGGGGAGAGCTCCTACGAGCAGTACTTC.

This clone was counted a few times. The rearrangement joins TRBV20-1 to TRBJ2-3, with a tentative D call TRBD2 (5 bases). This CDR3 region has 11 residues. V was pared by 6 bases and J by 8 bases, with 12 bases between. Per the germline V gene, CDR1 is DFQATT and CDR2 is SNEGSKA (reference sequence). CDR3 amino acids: CSAIFAGTQYF. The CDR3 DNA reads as TGCAGTGCGATTTTCGCGGGTACGCAGTATTTT.

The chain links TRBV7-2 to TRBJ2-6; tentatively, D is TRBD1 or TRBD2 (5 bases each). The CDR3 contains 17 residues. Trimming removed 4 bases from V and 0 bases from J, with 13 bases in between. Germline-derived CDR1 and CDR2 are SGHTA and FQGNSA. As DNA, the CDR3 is TGTGCCAGCAGCTCGGGGACCGTTGACTCTGGGGCCAACGTCCTGACTTTC. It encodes CASSSGTVDSGANVLTF.

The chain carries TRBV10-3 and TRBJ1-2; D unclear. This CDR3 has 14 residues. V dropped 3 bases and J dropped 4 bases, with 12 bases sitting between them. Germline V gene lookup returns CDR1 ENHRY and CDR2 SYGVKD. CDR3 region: CAISEIGGLYGYTF. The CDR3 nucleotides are TGTGCCATCAGTGAAATTGGCGGTCTCTATGGCTACACCTTC.

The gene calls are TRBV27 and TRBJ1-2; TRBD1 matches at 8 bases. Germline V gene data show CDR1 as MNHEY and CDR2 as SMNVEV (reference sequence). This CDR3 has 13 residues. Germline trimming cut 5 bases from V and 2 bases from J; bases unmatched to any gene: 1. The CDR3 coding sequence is TGTGCCAGCAGTACAGGGGGGAACTATGGCTACACCTTC. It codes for CASSTGGNYGYTF.

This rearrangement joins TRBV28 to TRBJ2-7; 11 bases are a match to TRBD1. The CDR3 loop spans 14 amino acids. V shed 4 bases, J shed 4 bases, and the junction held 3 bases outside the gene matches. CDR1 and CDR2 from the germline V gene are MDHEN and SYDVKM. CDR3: CASSSDRGRYEQYF. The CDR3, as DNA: TGTGCCAGCAGTTCGGACAGGGGGCGTTACGAGCAGTACTTC.

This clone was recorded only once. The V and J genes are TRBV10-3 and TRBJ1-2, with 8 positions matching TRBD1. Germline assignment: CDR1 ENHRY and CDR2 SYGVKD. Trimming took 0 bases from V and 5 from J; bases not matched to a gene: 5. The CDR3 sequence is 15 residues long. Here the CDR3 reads CAISESVTGVYGYTF. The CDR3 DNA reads TGTGCCATCAGTGAGTCAGTGACAGGGGTATATGGCTACACCTTC.

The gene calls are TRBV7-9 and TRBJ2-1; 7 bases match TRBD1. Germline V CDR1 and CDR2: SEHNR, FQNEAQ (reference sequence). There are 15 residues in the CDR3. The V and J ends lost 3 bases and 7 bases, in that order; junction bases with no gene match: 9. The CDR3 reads CASSFDAGGKNEQFF. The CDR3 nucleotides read TGTGCCAGCAGCTTTGACGCAGGGGGAAAAAATGAGCAGTTCTTC.

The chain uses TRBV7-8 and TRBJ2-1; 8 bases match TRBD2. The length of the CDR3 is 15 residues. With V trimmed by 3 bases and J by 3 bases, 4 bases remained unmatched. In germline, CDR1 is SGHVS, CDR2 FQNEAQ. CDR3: CASSLGSGDYNEQFF. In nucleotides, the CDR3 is TGTGCCAGCAGCTTGGGTAGCGGGGACTACAATGAGCAGTTCTTC.

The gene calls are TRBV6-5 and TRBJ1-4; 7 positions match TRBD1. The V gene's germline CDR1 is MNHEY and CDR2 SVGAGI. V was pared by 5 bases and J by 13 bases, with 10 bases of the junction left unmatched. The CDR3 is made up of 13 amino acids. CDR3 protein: CASSEVWDRVLFF. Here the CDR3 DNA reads TGTGCCAGCAGTGAAGTCTGGGACAGAGTACTGTTTTTT.

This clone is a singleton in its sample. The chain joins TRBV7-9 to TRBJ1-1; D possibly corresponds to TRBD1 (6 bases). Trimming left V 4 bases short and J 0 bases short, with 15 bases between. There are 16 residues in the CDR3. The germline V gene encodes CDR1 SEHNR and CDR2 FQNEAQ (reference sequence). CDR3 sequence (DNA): TGTGCCAGCAGCTCTCAGACAGGACCTTTGAACACTGAAGCTTTCTTT. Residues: CASSSQTGPLNTEAFF.

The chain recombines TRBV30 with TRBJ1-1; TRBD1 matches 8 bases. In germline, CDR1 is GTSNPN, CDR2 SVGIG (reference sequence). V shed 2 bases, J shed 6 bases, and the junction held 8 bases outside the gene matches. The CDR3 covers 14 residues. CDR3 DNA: TGTGCCTGGAGTCTAGGACAGGGAGAGTCTGAAGCTTTCTTT. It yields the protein CAWSLGQGESEAFF.

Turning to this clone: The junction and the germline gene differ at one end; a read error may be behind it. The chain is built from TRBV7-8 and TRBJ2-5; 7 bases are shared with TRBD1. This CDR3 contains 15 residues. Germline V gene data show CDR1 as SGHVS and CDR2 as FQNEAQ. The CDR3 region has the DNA TGTGCCAGCAGCCCGATAGGGACAGCAAGAGAGGCCCAGTACTTC. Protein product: CASSPIGTAREAQYF.

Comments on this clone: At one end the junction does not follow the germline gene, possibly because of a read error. This CDR3 reads CANSIGAKGTDTQYF. The DNA of the CDR3 is TGTGCCAATAGTATTGGGGCGAAGGGCACAGATACGCAGTATTTT. The chain employs TRBV19 and TRBJ2-3, with D maybe TRBD1 (5 bases). Germline CDR1 reads LNHDA; CDR2 reads SQIVND (reference sequence). The CDR3 has 15 amino acids.